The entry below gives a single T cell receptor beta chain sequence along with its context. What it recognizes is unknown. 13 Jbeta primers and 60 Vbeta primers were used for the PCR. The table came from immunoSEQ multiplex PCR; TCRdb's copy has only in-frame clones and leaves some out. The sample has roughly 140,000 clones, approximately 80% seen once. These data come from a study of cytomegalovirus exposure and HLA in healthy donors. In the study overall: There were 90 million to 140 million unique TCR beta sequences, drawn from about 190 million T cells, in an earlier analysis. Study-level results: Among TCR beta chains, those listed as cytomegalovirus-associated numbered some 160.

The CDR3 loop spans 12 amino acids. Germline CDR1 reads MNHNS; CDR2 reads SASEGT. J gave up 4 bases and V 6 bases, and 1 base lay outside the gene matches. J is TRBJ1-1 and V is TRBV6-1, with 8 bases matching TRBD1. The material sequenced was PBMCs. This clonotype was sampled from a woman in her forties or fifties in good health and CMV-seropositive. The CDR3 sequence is CASRGQATEAFF. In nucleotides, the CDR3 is TGTGCCAGCAGGGGACAGGCCACTGAAGCTTTCTTT.